The 27 T cell receptor beta chains in this list originate from one sample, sequenced in a study of T cells in Graves' hyperthyroidism and ophthalmopathy. Researchers amplified the TCR beta CDR3 regions from RNA transcripts. Initially, a first-round RT-PCR of the TCR CDR3 employed the HTBI primer set. MiXCR was run by TCRdb on the multiplex PCR reads, yielding one entry per CDR3 protein. The sample gives 40,000 to 65,000 distinct CDR3 sequences, roughly 50% of which show up once; approximately 9.1% is in the top ten. Sample: blood. The receptors here all came from a woman aged 45 to 65 with Graves' ophthalmopathy.

The V gene is TRBV7-6, the J gene TRBJ2-5; D remains unclear. This CDR3 comprises 17 residues. V was shortened by 2 bases and J by 1 base, with 17 bases between the two germline ends. Germline assignment: CDR1 SGHVS and CDR2 FNYEAQ. CDR3 amino acids: CASSLFLDRQGQETQYF. CDR3 in DNA: TGTGCCAGCAGCTTATTTCTGGACCGCCAAGGCCAAGAGACCCAGTACTTC.

The chain combines TRBV7-2 with TRBJ2-1; the D gene is possibly TRBD2 (7 bases). CDR1 is SGHTA and CDR2 is FQGNSA in the germline V gene. V was cut by 1 base and J by 15 bases, with 13 bases left in between. There are 12 residues in the CDR3. The CDR3 is CASSLGGGDTFF. The CDR3 DNA follows: TGTGCCAGCAGCTTAGGGGGGGGGGACACGTTCTTC.

Within the sample, this clonotype is medium-sized (0.01 to 0.1%). The rearrangement joins TRBV24-1 to TRBJ2-5; 13 bases align to TRBD2. Unmatched junction bases numbered 6, after V lost 4 bases and J lost 5 bases. CDR3 length equals 16 residues. CDR1 and CDR2 (germline): KGHDR, SFDVKD. The DNA of the CDR3 is TGTGCCACCAGTGACCCCGGGACTAGCGGGACGGAGACCCAGTACTTC. It translates to CATSDPGTSGTETQYF.

A note on this clonotype: This clone may be a read error of a much larger clone one base away. This chain joins TRBV12-3 or TRBV12-4 and TRBJ1-1, with 9 bases identical to TRBD1. Unmatched junction bases numbered 11, after V lost 2 bases and J lost 7 bases. The CDR3 spans 16 residues. The CDR3, as DNA: TGTGCCAGCAGTTTACAAGTGGGACAGGGCGTCTTTGAAGCTTTCTTT. Translating it yields CASSLQVGQGVFEAFF.

The genes are TRBV10-2 and TRBJ2-7; perhaps TRBD1 as D (6 bases). This CDR3 spans 14 amino acids. V shed 6 bases and J shed 3 bases, with 15 bases lying between them. Germline CDR1 reads WSHSY; CDR2 reads SAAADI. CDR3 coding DNA: TGCGCCAGCAGCCCCGGGCAGGGGAGCTACGAGCAGTACTTC. This encodes CASSPGQGSYEQYF.

The chain is built from TRBV6-5 and TRBJ2-2; tentative D call: TRBD2 (6 bases). CDR3 length equals 18 residues. Trimming cost V 3 bases and J 6 bases, with 23 bases left between them. The germline gives CDR1 MNHEY, CDR2 SVGAGI. CDR3 coding DNA: TGTGCCAGCAGTTATAATGCCGGGGGAGGAGTTGACTCCGGGGAGCTGTTTTTT. This encodes CASSYNAGGGVDSGELFF.

As to this clonotype: Its ends do not fully match the called genes, so a read error is possible. The chain links TRBV10-3 to TRBJ2-5; a possible D gene is TRBD1 (7 bases). The length of the CDR3 is 13 residues. Germline V lookup: CDR1 ENHRY, CDR2 SYGVKD. CDR3 sequence (DNA): TGTGCCACTGGCGGGGACAGAAAAGAGACCCAATACTTC. Its translation: CATGGDRKETQYF.

The CDR3 DNA is TGTGCCAGCAGCCAAGCCGCGTTGGGAATGAACACTGAAGCTTTCTTT. Encoded protein: CASSQAALGMNTEAFF. The rearrangement links TRBV3-1 to TRBJ1-1, with no clear D. This CDR3 contains 16 residues. Germline CDR1 LGHDT, CDR2 YNNKEL (reference sequence). The V end was cut by 1 base, the J end by 0 bases, with 12 bases between. Variable domain in full (rest from reference TRBV3-1 and TRBJ1-1): DTAVSQTPKYLVTQMGNDKSIKCEQNLGHDTMYWYKQDSKKFLKIMFSYNNKELIINETVPNRFSPKSPDKAHLNLHINSLELGDSAVYFCASSQAALGMNTEAFFGQGTRLTVV.

Ten or more counts support this clonotype. The chain uses TRBV6-5 and TRBJ2-4; tentatively, D is TRBD1 (5 bases). This CDR3 contains 13 residues. V lost 8 bases and J 1 base, leaving 9 bases between the germline ends. Germline V gene sequence: CDR1 MNHEY, CDR2 SVGAGI. Here the CDR3 DNA reads TGTGCCAGCTCTTCAGGGGCCAAAAACATTCAGTACTTC. Residues: CASSSGAKNIQYF.

This clonotype has ten or more counts. The genes are TRBV20-1 and TRBJ2-3, with D perhaps TRBD2 (5 bases). V lost 6 bases and J 9 bases, leaving 31 bases between the germline ends. Germline loops: CDR1 DFQATT, CDR2 SNEGSKA (reference sequence). The CDR3 sequence is 17 residues long. DNA of the CDR3: TGCAGTGCGCGAAATCCCGCGGGCCCCAGCCGAAGTGGCACGCAGTATTTT. Its translation: CSARNPAGPSRSGTQYF.

This clonotype was counted only a few times. CDR3 in amino acids: CASSDSGLAGGGDTQYF. The DNA for the CDR3 is TGTGCCAGCAGTGACTCGGGACTAGCGGGAGGAGGAGATACGCAGTATTTT. The chain uses TRBV6-4 and TRBJ2-3, with 15 bases fitting TRBD2. The germline V gene has CDR1 MRHNA and CDR2 SNTAGT. The CDR3 runs 17 residues. V dropped 0 bases and J dropped 5; count of bases not matched to a gene: 3.

To note about this clonotype: A read error is likely, as this CDR3 ends without the conserved phenylalanine or tryptophan. V usage is TRBV7-2 and J usage is TRBJ2-5, with a tentative D call TRBD2 (6 bases). Per the germline V gene, CDR1 is SGHTA and CDR2 is FQGNSA. V lost 5 bases, J lost 5 bases, and 12 bases lay in between. The CDR3 extends over 13 amino acids. The CDR3 nucleotides read TGTGCCAGCAGCGGGACTGGGCGGGAGACCCAGTACCTC. This encodes CASSGTGRETQYL.

J is TRBJ1-1 and V is TRBV6-6; D ambiguous. The V end was cut by 0 bases, the J end by 8 bases, with 7 bases between. The CDR3 sequence is 12 residues long. CDR1 is MNHNY, CDR2 SVGAGI, per germline (reference sequence). The CDR3, as DNA: TGTGCCAGCAGTTACTCTTGGTACGAAGCTTTCTTT. Translated, it gives CASSYSWYEAFF.

The chain is built from TRBV6-5 and TRBJ2-5; D call uncertain. V lost 5 bases and J lost 4, with 20 bases in between. Looked up from germline, CDR1 is MNHEY and CDR2 is SVGAGI. The CDR3 spans 16 residues. This CDR3 reads CASSEDPGLMGETQYF. The CDR3 DNA reads TGTGCCAGCAGTGAAGATCCAGGATTAATGGGAGAGACCCAGTACTTC.

Notes on this clonotype: Since a much larger clone is just one base distant, this may be a read error. The rearrangement joins TRBV6-5 to TRBJ1-1; D unresolved. The CDR3 loop spans 13 amino acids. In germline, CDR1 is MNHEY, CDR2 SVGAGI. The CDR3 protein is CASSPPGNTEASF. The DNA of the CDR3 is TGTGCCAGCAGCCCACCAGGAAACACTGAAGCTTCCTTT.

This clonotype was found many times. V and J are TRBV20-1 and TRBJ2-1; 8 bases are shared with TRBD2. Unmatched junction bases numbered 5, after V lost 3 bases and J lost 7 bases. Germline-derived CDR1 and CDR2 are DFQATT and SNEGSKA (reference sequence). This CDR3 comprises 13 residues. The CDR3 DNA reads TGCAGTGCTAGTGGAGCGGGAGTGAATGAGCAGTTCTTC. This codes for CSASGAGVNEQFF.

This clonotype was counted many times. The V gene is TRBV7-3, the J gene TRBJ2-1, with 8 bases aligning to TRBD2. The length of the CDR3 is 15 residues. Germline CDR1 and CDR2: SGHTA and FQGTGA. V trimming: 4 bases; J trimming: 5 bases; junction bases outside the gene matches: 7. This CDR3 reads CASSSAGGFNNEQFF. The CDR3, as DNA: TGTGCCAGCAGCTCCGCGGGGGGCTTCAACAATGAGCAGTTCTTC.

This clonotype was seen many times. This chain uses TRBV9 with TRBJ2-7; 7 bases match TRBD1. Germline loops: CDR1 SGDLS, CDR2 YYNGEE. This CDR3 is built from 14 residues. V gave up 5 bases and J gave up 2 bases; unmatched junction bases: 7. The CDR3 loop is CASSPTGRTYEQYF. CDR3 DNA: TGTGCCAGCAGTCCGACAGGGCGGACCTACGAGCAGTACTTC.

Ten or more counts support this clonotype. The V gene is TRBV15, the J gene TRBJ2-7; D call uncertain. Germline CDR1 is LNHNV and CDR2 is YYDKDF (reference sequence). The germline V and J ends were trimmed by 5 bases and 3 bases, with 20 bases remaining between them. CDR3 length: 16 amino acids. The DNA for the CDR3 is TGTGCCACCAGCCCCCGACCCCGGACGGCTAGCTACGAGCAGTACTTC. It yields the protein CATSPRPRTASYEQYF. Using reference TRBV15 and TRBJ2-7 for the parts outside the CDR3, the full variable domain is DAMVIQNPRYQVTQFGKPVTLSCSQTLNHNVMYWYQQKSSQAPKLLFHYYDKDFNNEADTPDNFQSRRPNTSFCFLDIRSPGLGDTAMYLCATSPRPRTASYEQYFGPGTRLTVT.

This clonotype is categorized as medium-sized. V usage is TRBV24-1 and J usage is TRBJ2-1; 8 nucleotides line up with TRBD1. Germline V gene sequence: CDR1 KGHDR, CDR2 SFDVKD. J lost 8 bases, V lost 4 bases, and 9 bases had no gene match. CDR3 length equals 15 residues. CDR3 loop: CATSEFRSGGHEQFF. The DNA for the CDR3 is TGTGCCACCAGTGAGTTTAGGTCAGGGGGCCATGAGCAGTTCTTC.

The chain employs TRBV2 and TRBJ2-7; TRBD1 matches 10 bases. Per the germline V gene, CDR1 is SNHLY and CDR2 is FYNNEI. CDR3 length: 14 residues. V lost 5 bases to trimming and J lost 2 bases; unmatched junction nucleotides: 3. CDR3 sequence: CASSRQGATYEQYF. For the CDR3, the DNA is TGTGCCAGCAGTCGACAGGGGGCAACCTACGAGCAGTACTTC.

In the case of this clonotype: This could be a read error, since a much larger clone is one nucleotide away. This chain connects TRBV10-2 to TRBJ1-1, with D perhaps matching TRBD1 (5 bases). Trimming cost V 10 bases and J 3 bases, with 15 bases left between them. The CDR3 runs 13 residues. The germline V gene encodes CDR1 WSHSY and CDR2 SAAADI. CDR3 nucleotides: TGCGCCACCAGCCAACGCAGGGACACTGAAGCTTTCTTT. Amino acid sequence: CATSQRRDTEAFF.

This clonotype was counted many times. This chain joins TRBV4-1 and TRBJ2-7, with D possibly being TRBD1 (6 bases). Trimming removed 2 bases at V and 5 bases at J, with 16 bases between. Germline CDR1 is MGHRA and CDR2 is YSYEKL. CDR3 length: 15 residues. The CDR3 sequence: CASSQRQGRADEQYF. CDR3 DNA sequence: TGCGCCAGCAGCCAACGTCAGGGGCGCGCTGACGAGCAGTACTTC.

The chain links TRBV20-1 to TRBJ2-7; perhaps TRBD1 as D (5 bases). The CDR3 loop spans 14 amino acids. Germline CDR1 reads DFQATT; CDR2 reads SNEGSKA (reference sequence). The V gene lost 6 bases and the J gene lost 7 bases, with 22 bases spanning the gap. This CDR3 is CSAYDQGASKEQYF. The CDR3 coding sequence is TGCAGTGCCTATGACCAAGGGGCATCGAAGGAGCAGTACTTC.

This chain links TRBV19 with TRBJ2-3; D may be TRBD1 (5 bases). The J call may be in error: the DNA end matches TRBJ2-7 better. The CDR3 is 11 residues long. Per germline, CDR1 LNHDA and CDR2 SQIVND (reference sequence). CDR3 in amino acids: CASEDTDTQYF. CDR3 nucleotides: TGTGCCAGTGAGGACACAGATACGCAGTACTTC.

This chain connects TRBV5-5 to TRBJ2-7; 7 bases are a match to TRBD1. CDR1 is SGHKS, CDR2 YYEKEE, per germline (reference sequence). The V and J ends lost 4 bases and 3 bases, in that order; junction bases with no gene match: 7. The length of the CDR3 is 14 residues. The CDR3 DNA is TGTGCCAGCAGCCAAGGACAGGAAATCTACGAGCAGTACTTC. This sequence encodes CASSQGQEIYEQYF.

V usage is TRBV4-2 and J usage is TRBJ2-4; 10 bases fit TRBD2. V gave up 2 bases and J gave up 15 bases; unmatched junction bases: 10. Germline V gene lookup returns CDR1 LGHNA and CDR2 YNFKEQ. CDR3 size: 14 residues. The CDR3 coding sequence is TGTGCCAGCAGCCAAAAAGGACTAGCGGCCCCTTTGTACTTC. Its protein is CASSQKGLAAPLYF.